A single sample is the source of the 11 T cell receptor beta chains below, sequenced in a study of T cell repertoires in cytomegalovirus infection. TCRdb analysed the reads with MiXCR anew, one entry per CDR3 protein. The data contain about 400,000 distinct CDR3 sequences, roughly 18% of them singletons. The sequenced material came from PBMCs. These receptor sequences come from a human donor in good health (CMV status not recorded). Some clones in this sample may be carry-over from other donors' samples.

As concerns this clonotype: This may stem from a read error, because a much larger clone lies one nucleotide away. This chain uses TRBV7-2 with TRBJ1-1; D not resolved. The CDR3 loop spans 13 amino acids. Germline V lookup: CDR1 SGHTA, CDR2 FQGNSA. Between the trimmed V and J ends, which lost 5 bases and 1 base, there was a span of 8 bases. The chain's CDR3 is CASSPTRNTEAFF. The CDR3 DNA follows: TGTGCCAGCAGCCCGACACGGAACACTGAAGCTTTCTTT.

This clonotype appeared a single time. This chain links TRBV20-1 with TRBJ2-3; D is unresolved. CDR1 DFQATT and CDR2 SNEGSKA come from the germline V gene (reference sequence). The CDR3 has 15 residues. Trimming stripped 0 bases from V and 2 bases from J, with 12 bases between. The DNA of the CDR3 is TGCAGTGCTAGAGAATTTGGGATTGTCACAGATACGCAGTATTTT. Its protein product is CSAREFGIVTDTQYF.

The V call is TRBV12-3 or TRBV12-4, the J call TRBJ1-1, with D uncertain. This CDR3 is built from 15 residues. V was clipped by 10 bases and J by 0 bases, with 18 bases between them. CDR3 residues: CATAPPGNLNTEAFF. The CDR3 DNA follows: TGTGCCACCGCCCCCCCAGGTAACCTGAACACTGAAGCTTTCTTT.

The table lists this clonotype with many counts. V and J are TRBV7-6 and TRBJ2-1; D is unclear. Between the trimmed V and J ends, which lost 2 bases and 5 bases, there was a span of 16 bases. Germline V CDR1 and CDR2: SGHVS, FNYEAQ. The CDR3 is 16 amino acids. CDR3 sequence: CASSLKLSRSNNEQFF. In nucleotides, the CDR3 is TGTGCCAGCAGCTTAAAGCTGTCTAGGAGTAACAATGAGCAGTTCTTC.

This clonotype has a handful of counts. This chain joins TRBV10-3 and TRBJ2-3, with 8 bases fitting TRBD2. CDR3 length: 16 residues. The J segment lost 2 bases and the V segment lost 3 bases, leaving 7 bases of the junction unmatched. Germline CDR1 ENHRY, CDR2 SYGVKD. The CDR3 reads CAISDWGRGATDTQYF. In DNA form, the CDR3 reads TGTGCCATCAGTGACTGGGGGCGGGGGGCCACAGATACGCAGTATTTT.

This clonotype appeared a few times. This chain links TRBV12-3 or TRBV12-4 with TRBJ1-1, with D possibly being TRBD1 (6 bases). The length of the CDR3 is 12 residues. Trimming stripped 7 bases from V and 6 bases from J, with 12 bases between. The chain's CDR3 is CASNDRFAEAFF. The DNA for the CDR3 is TGTGCCAGCAACGACAGGTTTGCTGAAGCTTTCTTT.

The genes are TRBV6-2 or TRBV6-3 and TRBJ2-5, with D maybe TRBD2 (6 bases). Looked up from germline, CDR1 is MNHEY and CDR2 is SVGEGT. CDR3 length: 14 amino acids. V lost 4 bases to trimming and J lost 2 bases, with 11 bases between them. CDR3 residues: CASSWGGRQETQYF. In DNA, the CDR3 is TGTGCCAGCAGTTGGGGAGGTAGACAAGAGACCCAGTACTTC.

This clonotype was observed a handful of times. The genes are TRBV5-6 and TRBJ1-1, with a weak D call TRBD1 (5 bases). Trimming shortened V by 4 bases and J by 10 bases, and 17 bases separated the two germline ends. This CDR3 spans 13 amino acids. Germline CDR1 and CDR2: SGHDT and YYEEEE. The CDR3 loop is CASSPGEPALAFF. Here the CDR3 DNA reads TGTGCCAGCAGCCCGGGGGAGCCAGCCTTAGCTTTCTTT.

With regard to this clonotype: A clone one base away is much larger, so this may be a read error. CDR3 sequence: CATRKESHSYNEQFF. CDR3 nucleotides: TGTGCCACCCGAAAGGAGTCTCACTCCTACAATGAGCAGTTCTTC. V is TRBV10-3 and J is TRBJ2-1; D gene uncertain. Trimming stripped 10 bases from V and 0 bases from J, with 16 bases between. This CDR3 has 15 amino acids. From germline, CDR1 is ENHRY and CDR2 SYGVKD.

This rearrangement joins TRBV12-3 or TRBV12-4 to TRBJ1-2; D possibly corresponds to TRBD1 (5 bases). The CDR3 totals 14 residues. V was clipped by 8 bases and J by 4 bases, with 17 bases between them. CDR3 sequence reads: CASVRDGGFYGYTF. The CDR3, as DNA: TGTGCCAGCGTCCGGGACGGAGGTTTCTATGGCTACACCTTC.

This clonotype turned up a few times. CDR3 nucleotides: TGCAGTGCTAGCGAGGGAATTGCGGGAAACACCATATATTTT. Protein: CSASEGIAGNTIYF. The chain employs TRBV20-1 and TRBJ1-3, with D unresolved. Looked up from germline, CDR1 is DFQATT and CDR2 is SNEGSKA (reference sequence). CDR3 size: 14 residues. Trimming stripped 3 bases from V and 4 bases from J, with 13 bases between.